Listed below are T cell receptor beta chains from one sample, sequenced in a study of blood T cell repertoires in COVID-19. Generated by immunoSEQ multiplex PCR, the TCRdb table keeps only in-frame clones and is missing some. The top ten hold 1% to 1.5% of the sample, which has some 170,000 clones, about 88% seen once. Input material: PBMCs or T cells enriched from blood (not recorded which). The receptors originated from a human donor with acute COVID-19. The donor label of this sample is uncertain. The CDR3 runs from the conserved cysteine through the conserved F or W. A clone size is listed for some rows: how often the clone was seen (once, few, many), or a class if it is expanded.

CALNGGVNYGYTF,TRBV30,-,TRBJ1-2
CASSFGGDNEQFF,TRBV7-3,-,TRBJ2-1
CASSLEQGNTPLHF,TRBV5-1,-,TRBJ1-6
CASSIGGLSYEQYF,TRBV19,-,TRBJ2-7
CASSVGDEQYF,TRBV7-9,-,TRBJ2-7
CASSIIHFGGAKSYEQYF,TRBV19,-,TRBJ2-7
CASSYSPAGPFGYTF,TRBV6-5,-,TRBJ1-2
CASSQGQLNTEAFF,TRBV4-2,-,TRBJ1-1
CASSQEGATGGQETQYF,TRBV4-2,once,TRBJ2-5
CASSQYSVIDTDTQYF,TRBV3-1/TRBV3-2,-,TRBJ2-3
CAWSVTSYEQYF,TRBV30,-,TRBJ2-7
CASSSQVDSGNTIYF,TRBV7-9,-,TRBJ1-3
CASSLAGQPWGYQETQYF,TRBV5-1,-,TRBJ2-5
CASSWTSGAEDTQYF,TRBV7-6,-,TRBJ2-3
CASSIEGAGGPVDEQFF,TRBV19,-,TRBJ2-1
CASSILGTGGQSSPLHF,TRBV19,-,TRBJ1-6
CASSTRPGGEAFF,TRBV9,-,TRBJ1-1
CAWSVTDNYEQYF,TRBV30,-,TRBJ2-7